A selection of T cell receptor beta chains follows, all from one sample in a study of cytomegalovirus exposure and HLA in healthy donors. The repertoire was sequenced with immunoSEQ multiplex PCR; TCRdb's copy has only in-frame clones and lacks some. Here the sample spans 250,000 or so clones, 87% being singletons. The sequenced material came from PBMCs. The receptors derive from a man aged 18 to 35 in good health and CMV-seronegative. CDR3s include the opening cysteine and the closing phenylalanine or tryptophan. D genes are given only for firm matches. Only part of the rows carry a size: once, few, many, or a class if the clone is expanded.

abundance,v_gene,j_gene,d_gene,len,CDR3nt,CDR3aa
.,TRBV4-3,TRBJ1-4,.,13,TGCGCCAGCAGCCAAGGTTTCGGTGAAAAACTGTTTTTT,CASSQGFGEKLFF
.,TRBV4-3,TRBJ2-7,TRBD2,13,TGCGCCAGCAGCCAGGGACTAAAGTACGAGCAGTACTTC,CASSQGLKYEQYF
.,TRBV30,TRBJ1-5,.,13,TGTGCCTGGGGGACTGACTCAGGTCAGCCCCAGCATTTT,CAWGTDSGQPQHF
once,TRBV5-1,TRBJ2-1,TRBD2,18,TGCGCCAGCAGCTTAACCTCTTGGGCGGGGGTTAACTACAATGAGCAGTTCTTC,CASSLTSWAGVNYNEQFF
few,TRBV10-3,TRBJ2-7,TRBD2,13,TGTGCCACCATGGGGGGGACTAGCTACGAGCAGTACTTC,CATMGGTSYEQYF
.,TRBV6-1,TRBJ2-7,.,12,TGTGCCTGCCGAGGACGGGGCTACGAGCAGTACTTC,CACRGRGYEQYF
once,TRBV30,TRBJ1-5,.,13,TGTGCCTGGAGTGAAGGGGGCAATCAGCCCCAGCATTTT,CAWSEGGNQPQHF
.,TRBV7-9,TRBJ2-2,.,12,TGTGCCAGCAGCTTTATGACCGGGGAGCTGTTTTTT,CASSFMTGELFF
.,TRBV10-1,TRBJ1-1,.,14,TGCGCCAGCAGACCAAACAGGGTGGCCACTGAAGCTTTCTTT,CASRPNRVATEAFF
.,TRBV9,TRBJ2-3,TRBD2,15,TGTGCCAGCAGCCCCCTAGCGGGAGAGGGAGATACGCAGTATTTT,CASSPLAGEGDTQYF
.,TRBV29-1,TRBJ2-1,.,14,TGCAGCGTTGAACTGCTTAGCTCCTACAATGAGCAGTTCTTC,CSVELLSSYNEQFF
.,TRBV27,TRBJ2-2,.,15,TGTGCCAGGATACCATTACAGGGGAACACCGGGGAGCTGTTTTTT,CARIPLQGNTGELFF
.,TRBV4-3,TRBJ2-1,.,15,TGCGCCAGCAGCCAAGACTCAAGCCAGCGGAATGAGCAGTTCTTC,CASSQDSSQRNEQFF
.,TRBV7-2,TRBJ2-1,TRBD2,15,TGTGCCAGCAGCTTAAGCGGGAGGGCCTCCAATGAGCAGTTCTTC,CASSLSGRASNEQFF
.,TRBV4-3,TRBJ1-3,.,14,TGCGCCAGCGCCACCCAGGGATATGGAAACACCATATATTTT,CASATQGYGNTIYF
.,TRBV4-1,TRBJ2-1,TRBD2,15,TGCGCCAGCAGCCAGCCTAGTTTGGGGGGGAATGAGCAGTTCTTC,CASSQPSLGGNEQFF
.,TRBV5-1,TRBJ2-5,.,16,TGCGCCAGCAGCTTGGGGGCTTCGGACTTTCAAGAGACCCAGTACTTC,CASSLGASDFQETQYF
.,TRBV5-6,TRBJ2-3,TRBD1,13,TGTGCCAGCAACAACAGGGGGACAGATACGCAGTATTTT,CASNNRGTDTQYF
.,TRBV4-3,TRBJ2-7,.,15,TGCGCCAGCAGCCAATACCGGGGGAGCTCCTACGAGCAGTACTTC,CASSQYRGSSYEQYF
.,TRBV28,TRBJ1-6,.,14,TGTGCCAGCAGTTTTAGGGGGAATTATTCACCCCTCCACTTT,CASSFRGNYSPLHF
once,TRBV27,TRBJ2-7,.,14,TGTGCCAGCAGTCTCAGCCGGGACACCTACGAGCAGTACTTC,CASSLSRDTYEQYF
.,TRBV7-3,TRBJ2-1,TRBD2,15,TGTGCCAGCAGGCATCCGGGACTAGAGGACAATGAGCAGTTCTTC,CASRHPGLEDNEQFF
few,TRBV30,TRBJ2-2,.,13,TGTGCCTGGAACCACAGGCGCGGCGGGGAGCTGTTTTTT,CAWNHRRGGELFF
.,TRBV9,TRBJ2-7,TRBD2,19,TGTGCCAGCAGCGTTAATGGAGGCCGTGGGGGACTAGCGGCCTACGAGCAGTACTTC,CASSVNGGRGGLAAYEQYF
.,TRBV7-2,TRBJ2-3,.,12,TGTGCCAGCAGCCTCTACTTCGATACGCAGTATTTT,CASSLYFDTQYF
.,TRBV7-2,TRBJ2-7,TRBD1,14,TGTGCCAGCAGCCCAGGGGGACCTCCCTACGAGCAGTACTTC,CASSPGGPPYEQYF
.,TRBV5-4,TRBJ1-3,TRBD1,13,TGTGCCAGCAGCTTGGACAGGGGGGACACCATATATTTT,CASSLDRGDTIYF
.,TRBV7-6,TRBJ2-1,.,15,TGTGCCAGCAGCTTGGCGCCAGGGGTCTACAATGAGCAGTTCTTC,CASSLAPGVYNEQFF
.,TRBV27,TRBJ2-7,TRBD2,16,TGTGCCAGCAGTTTCCTGTCCGGGACTAGACGGTACGAGCAGTACTTC,CASSFLSGTRRYEQYF
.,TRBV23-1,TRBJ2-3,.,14,TGCGACAAGGGTGTGGACTCACGCACAGATACGCAGTATTTT,CDKGVDSRTDTQYF
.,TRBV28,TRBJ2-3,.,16,TGTGCCAGCAGTTTGTTGTCCGGGAGTTCCGCAGATACGCAGTATTTT,CASSLLSGSSADTQYF
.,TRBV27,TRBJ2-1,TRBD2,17,TGTGCCAGCAGTTCCAGTAGCGGGAGGGCTTCCTACAATGAGCAGTTCTTC,CASSSSSGRASYNEQFF
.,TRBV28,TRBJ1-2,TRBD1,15,TGTGCCAGCGAAACGGGGACAGCGTCTAACTATGGCTACACCTTC,CASETGTASNYGYTF
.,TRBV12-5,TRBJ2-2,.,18,TGTGCTAGTGGTTTGGTACTGGGCTCATTAACGGGGACCGGGGAGCTGTTTTTT,CASGLVLGSLTGTGELFF
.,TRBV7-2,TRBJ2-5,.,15,TGTGCCAGCAGCCCTATAGCGACCAGGACGGAGACCCAGTACTTC,CASSPIATRTETQYF
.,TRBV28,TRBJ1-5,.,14,TGTGCCAGTAGAAAACAGGGCCCGGAACAGCCCCAGCATTTT,CASRKQGPEQPQHF
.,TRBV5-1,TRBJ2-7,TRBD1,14,TGCGCCAGCAGCTTGGGACAGGGTGCCTACGAGCAGTACTTC,CASSLGQGAYEQYF
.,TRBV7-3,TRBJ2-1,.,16,TGTGCCAGCAGCTTAATACCCGGGACAAGTCACGGTGAGCAGTTCTTC,CASSLIPGTSHGEQFF
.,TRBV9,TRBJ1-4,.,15,TGTGCCAGCAGCGTAGGGGTCGGAGGCCAGGAAAAACTGTTTTTT,CASSVGVGGQEKLFF
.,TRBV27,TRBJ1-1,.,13,TGTGCCAGCAGTTTCTCGCCAGATACTGAAGCTTTCTTT,CASSFSPDTEAFF
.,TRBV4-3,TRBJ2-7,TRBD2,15,TGCGCCAGCAGCCAACGACTAGCGGGGGGCTACGAGCAGTACTTC,CASSQRLAGGYEQYF
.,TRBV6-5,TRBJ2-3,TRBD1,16,TGTGCCAGCAGTTACTCAGGGGGCGCAATGTTAGATACGCAGTATTTT,CASSYSGGAMLDTQYF
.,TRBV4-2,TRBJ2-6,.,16,TGTGCCAGCAGCCAAGTCCCGAACACTGGGGCCAACGTCCTGACTTTC,CASSQVPNTGANVLTF
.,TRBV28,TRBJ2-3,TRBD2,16,TGTGCCAGCAGGACTAGCGGTTATCTGGTCACAGATACGCAGTATTTT,CASRTSGYLVTDTQYF
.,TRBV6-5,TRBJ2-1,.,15,TGTGCCAGCAGTCGCCTTGGGGGGTCCTACAATGAGCAGTTCTTC,CASSRLGGSYNEQFF
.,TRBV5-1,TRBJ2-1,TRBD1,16,TGCGCCAGCAGCTTGCTGACAGGGGGCCTGAACAATGAGCAGTTCTTC,CASSLLTGGLNNEQFF
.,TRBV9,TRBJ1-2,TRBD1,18,TGTGCCAGCAGCGTAGAGGGCCTGGACAGGGAGGGCGGCTATGGCTACACCTTC,CASSVEGLDREGGYGYTF
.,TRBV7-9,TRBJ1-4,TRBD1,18,TGTGCCAGCAGCTCGCCCGGGACAGGGTCGCCGGCTTTCGAAAAACTGTTTTTT,CASSSPGTGSPAFEKLFF